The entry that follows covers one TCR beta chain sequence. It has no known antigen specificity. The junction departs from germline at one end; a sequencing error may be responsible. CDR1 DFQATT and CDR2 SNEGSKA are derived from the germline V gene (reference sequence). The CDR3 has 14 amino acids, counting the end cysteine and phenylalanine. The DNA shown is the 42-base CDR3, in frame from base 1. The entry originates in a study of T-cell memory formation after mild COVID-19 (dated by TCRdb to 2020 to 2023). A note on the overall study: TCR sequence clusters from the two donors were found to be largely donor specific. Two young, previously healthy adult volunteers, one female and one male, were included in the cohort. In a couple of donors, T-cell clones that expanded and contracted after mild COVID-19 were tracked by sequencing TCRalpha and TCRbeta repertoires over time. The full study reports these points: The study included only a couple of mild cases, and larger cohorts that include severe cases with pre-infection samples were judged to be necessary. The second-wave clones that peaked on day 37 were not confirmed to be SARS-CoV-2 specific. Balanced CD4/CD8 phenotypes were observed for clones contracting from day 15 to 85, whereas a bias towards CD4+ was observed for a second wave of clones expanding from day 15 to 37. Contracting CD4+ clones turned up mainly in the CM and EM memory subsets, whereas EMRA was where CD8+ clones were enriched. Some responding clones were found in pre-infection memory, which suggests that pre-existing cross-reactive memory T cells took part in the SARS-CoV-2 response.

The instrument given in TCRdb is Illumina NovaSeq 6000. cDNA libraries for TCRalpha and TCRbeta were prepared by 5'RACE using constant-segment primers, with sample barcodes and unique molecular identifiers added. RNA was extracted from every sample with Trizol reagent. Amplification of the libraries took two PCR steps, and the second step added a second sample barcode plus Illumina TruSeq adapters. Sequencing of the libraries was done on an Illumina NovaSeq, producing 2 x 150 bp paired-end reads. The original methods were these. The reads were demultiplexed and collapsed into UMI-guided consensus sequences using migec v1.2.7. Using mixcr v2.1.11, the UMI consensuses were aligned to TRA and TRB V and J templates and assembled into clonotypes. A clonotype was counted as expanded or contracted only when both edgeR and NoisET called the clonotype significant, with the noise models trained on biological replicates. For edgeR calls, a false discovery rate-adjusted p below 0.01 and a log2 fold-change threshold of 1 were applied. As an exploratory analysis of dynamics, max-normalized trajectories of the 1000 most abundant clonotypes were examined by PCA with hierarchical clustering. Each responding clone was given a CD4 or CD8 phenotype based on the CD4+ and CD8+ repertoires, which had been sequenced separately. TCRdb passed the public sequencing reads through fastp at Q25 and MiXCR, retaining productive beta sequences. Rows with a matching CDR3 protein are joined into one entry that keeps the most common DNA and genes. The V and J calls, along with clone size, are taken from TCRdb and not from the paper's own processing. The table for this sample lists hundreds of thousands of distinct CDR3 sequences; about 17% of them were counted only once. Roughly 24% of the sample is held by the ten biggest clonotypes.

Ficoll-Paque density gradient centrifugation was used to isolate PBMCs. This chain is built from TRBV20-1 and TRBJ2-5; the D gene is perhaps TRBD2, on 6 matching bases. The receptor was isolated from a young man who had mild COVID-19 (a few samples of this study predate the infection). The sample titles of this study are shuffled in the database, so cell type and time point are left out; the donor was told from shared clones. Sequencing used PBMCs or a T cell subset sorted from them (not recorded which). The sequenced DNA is TGCAGTGCTAGAGATGTGACGACGGGGGAGACCCATTACTTC. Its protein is CSARDVTTGETHYF.